Sequencing of this TCR beta chain was carried out in a study of T-cell reconstitution after alpha-beta-depleted transplantation in children. Study observations and caveats: There were some patients whose high TCRbeta diversity at day 60 came from surviving recipient T cells and thymic progenitors. When one year had passed after transplant, most T-cell counts and diversity came from newly produced T cells. After transplant, at about two months, alpha-beta T cells were reportedly derived from several hundred expanded graft clones.

In the case of this clonotype: Its target is not known.

During its preparation, the TCRbeta library received unique molecular identifiers. TCRdb re-called the PCR reads through MiXCR, storing one row per CDR3 protein. The profile shows approximately 500,000 distinct CDR3 sequences, roughly 30% of them singletons. CDR1 and CDR2 (germline): LGHDT, YNNKEL (reference sequence). V was trimmed by 4 bases and J by 3 bases, leaving 16 bases between them. The CDR3 is made up of 15 amino acids. Here the sequenced sample was PBMCs, taken before TCRalphabeta/CD19-depleted stem cell transplant. The origin of this receptor is a boy in the first two years of life with Wiskott-Aldrich syndrome, due to receive a stem cell transplant. This sequence joins TRBV3-1 and TRBJ2-7; tentatively, D is TRBD2 (6 bases). The CDR3 here is CASSLSGGTGYEQYF. Written as DNA, the CDR3 is TGTGCCAGCAGCCTCAGCGGCGGGACCGGCTACGAGCAGTACTTC.